Given below is one T cell receptor beta chain in context. Antigen unknown. 13 Jbeta primers and 60 Vbeta primers were used for the PCR. Using immunoSEQ multiplex PCR, the repertoire was profiled, and TCRdb retains in-frame clones only, with some absent. The sample has more than 150,000 clones, approximately 78% seen once. The CDR3 runs 13 residues. CDR1 and CDR2 from the germline V gene are SGHDT and YYEEEE. V lost 1 base to trimming and J lost 4 bases, with 8 bases between them. The data were taken from a study of cytomegalovirus exposure and HLA in healthy donors. General study results and limits: Owing to their indistinguishability, certain V segments, notably TRBV6-2 and TRBV6-3, were excluded. TCR beta sequences reportedly predicted the HLA-A and HLA-B alleles of most subjects accurately. An ancestry cluster, one associated with Asian ancestry, reportedly showed fewer N-insertions than the approximately 670-donor mean in a later analysis.

It was healthy bone marrow donors who served as donors. Sequencing was done on a sample of PBMCs. The rearrangement uses TRBV5-6 and TRBJ2-5; D not certain. The sequence was obtained from a woman aged 18-29 years in good health and CMV-seronegative. The CDR3 reads CASSLSGGETQYF. The CDR3 nucleotides are TGTGCCAGCAGCTTGAGTGGCGGAGAGACCCAGTACTTC.